Listed below are T cell receptor beta chains from one sample, sequenced in a study of shared clonotypes between healthy human individuals. Sequencing was performed with immunoSEQ multiplex PCR; in TCRdb, only in-frame clones are kept and a portion is missing. The data show over a million clones, approximately 97% seen once. The sequenced sample was naive CD4+ T cells sorted from blood. The source of these receptors is a man aged 25 to 40 in good health. CDR3s include the opening cysteine and the closing phenylalanine or tryptophan. Each record gives: D gene, clone size, J gene, V gene, CDR3 protein, CDR3 DNA. D genes are given only for firm matches. Size values are once, few and many counts, or a class for expanded clones, and some rows have none.

-	-	TRBJ2-3	TRBV11-2	CASSLGSGTDTQYF	TGTGCCAGCAGCTTAGGGTCTGGCACAGATACGCAGTATTTT
TRBD1	-	TRBJ2-3	TRBV7-3	CASSLPGQGRDTDTQYF	TGTGCCAGCAGCTTACCGGGACAGGGCCGAGACACAGATACGCAGTATTTT
TRBD1	once	TRBJ1-1	TRBV18	CASSPRTGVDTEAFF	TGTGCCAGCTCACCCAGGACAGGGGTGGACACTGAAGCTTTCTTT
-	-	TRBJ2-7	TRBV9	CASSGVGQPEQYF	TGTGCCAGCAGCGGGGTAGGTCAACCCGAGCAGTACTTC
-	-	TRBJ2-1	TRBV9	CASSAFPGLNSYNEQFF	TGTGCCAGCAGCGCATTTCCGGGACTGAACTCCTACAATGAGCAGTTCTTC
-	-	TRBJ2-3	TRBV6-1	CASSVLWDTQYF	TGTGCCAGCAGTGTTCTTTGGGATACGCAGTATTTT
-	-	TRBJ2-3	TRBV5-1	CASSLGGTGGTDTQYF	TGCGCCAGCAGCTTGGGAGGAACCGGGGGCACAGATACGCAGTATTTT
-	once	TRBJ2-2	TRBV18	CASSPPRTNTGELFF	TGTGCCAGCTCACCCCCAAGGACGAACACCGGGGAGCTGTTTTTT
-	-	TRBJ2-2	TRBV5-6	CASSFNGELFF	TGTGCCAGCAGCTTTAATGGGGAGCTGTTTTTT
TRBD1	-	TRBJ1-3	TRBV29-1	CSVPIPGQSKIRSGNTIYF	TGCAGCGTCCCCATCCCGGGACAGTCAAAAATCCGCTCTGGAAACACCATATATTTT
TRBD1	-	TRBJ1-5	TRBV28	CASRPMGQGDQPQHF	TGTGCCAGCAGACCGATGGGACAGGGGGACCAGCCCCAGCATTTT
TRBD2	once	TRBJ2-1	TRBV2	CAYKGGSREGSDEQFF	TGTGCCTACAAAGGGGGGTCGCGGGAGGGTTCCGATGAGCAGTTCTTC
-	-	TRBJ2-7	TRBV14	CASSPHRAYEQYF	TGTGCCAGCAGCCCGCACCGTGCCTACGAGCAGTACTTC
TRBD1	-	TRBJ1-1	TRBV6-1	CASSAPGQGRPEAFF	TGTGCCAGCAGTGCCCCGGGACAGGGTCGTCCTGAAGCTTTCTTT
-	-	TRBJ1-3	TRBV15	CATSGMDRTDSGNTIYF	TGTGCCACCAGCGGGATGGACCGGACAGACTCTGGAAACACCATATATTTT
TRBD1	-	TRBJ1-1	TRBV18	CASSSMTGPTEAFF	TGTGCCAGCTCATCTATGACAGGGCCCACTGAAGCTTTCTTT
TRBD1	-	TRBJ1-2	TRBV19	CASTPGSGQFYGYTF	TGTGCCAGTACCCCGGGTTCGGGACAGTTCTATGGCTACACCTTC
TRBD2	-	TRBJ2-1	TRBV6-6	CASSRTSGRGHNEQFF	TGTGCCAGCAGTCGTACTAGCGGGAGAGGGCACAATGAGCAGTTCTTC
-	-	TRBJ2-7	TRBV11-3	CASSLGHGGVYEQYF	TGTGCCAGCAGCTTAGGACACGGCGGGGTTTACGAGCAGTACTTC
-	-	TRBJ2-1	TRBV18	CASSAGTGVNNEQFF	TGTGCCAGCTCAGCGGGGACGGGAGTTAACAATGAGCAGTTCTTC
TRBD1	-	TRBJ2-7	TRBV29-1	CSVGYRGQYEQYF	TGCAGCGTCGGATACAGGGGGCAGTACGAGCAGTACTTC
-	-	TRBJ2-2	TRBV5-1	CASSSPTGPSTGELFF	TGCGCCAGCAGCTCGCCGACCGGGCCCAGCACCGGGGAGCTGTTTTTT
-	-	TRBJ1-1	TRBV14	CASSQLVVTEAFF	TGTGCCAGCAGCCAGCTGGTCGTCACTGAAGCTTTCTTT
-	-	TRBJ2-3	TRBV28	CAGSRPGGTDTQYF	TGTGCGGGAAGCAGGCCAGGGGGCACAGATACGCAGTATTTT
TRBD2	-	TRBJ2-3	TRBV9	CASSQAAGRRTDTQYF	TGTGCCAGCAGTCAGGCAGCGGGACGACGCACAGATACGCAGTATTTT
-	-	TRBJ2-7	TRBV25-1	CASSEHYEQYF	TGTGCCAGCAGCGAACACTACGAGCAGTACTTC
-	-	TRBJ2-5	TRBV11-2	CASSLDRGHKTGYF	TGTGCCAGCAGCTTAGATAGGGGACACAAAACGGGGTACTTC
TRBD1	-	TRBJ2-1	TRBV19	CASRSTDREEFF	TGTGCCAGTAGGAGTACGGACAGGGAGGAGTTCTTC
-	-	TRBJ1-5	TRBV7-2	CASSLDRANQPQHF	TGTGCCAGCAGCTTAGACAGGGCCAATCAGCCCCAGCATTTT
-	-	TRBJ2-1	TRBV4-3	CASSQAPEWRTPYNEQFF	TGCGCCAGCAGCCAAGCCCCCGAATGGAGGACACCTTACAATGAGCAGTTCTTC
TRBD2	-	TRBJ2-7	TRBV10-3	CATAGTSYEQYF	TGTGCCACCGCCGGGACTAGCTACGAGCAGTACTTC
TRBD1	-	TRBJ1-4	TRBV6-5	CASSSTTGAGEKLFF	TGTGCCAGCAGTTCCACGACAGGGGCAGGTGAAAAACTGTTTTTT
TRBD1	-	TRBJ2-3	TRBV5-1	CASSTGTGTDTQYF	TGCGCCAGCAGCACCGGGACAGGGACAGATACGCAGTATTTT
TRBD2	-	TRBJ2-7	TRBV2	CASSRTSGTYEQYF	TGTGCCAGCAGTCGGACTAGCGGGACCTACGAGCAGTACTTC
-	-	TRBJ1-1	TRBV19	CASSIKFKGTNTEAFF	TGTGCCAGTAGTATAAAATTTAAAGGGACCAACACTGAAGCTTTCTTT
TRBD1	once	TRBJ1-5	TRBV18	CASSPSTGEGNQPQHF	TGTGCCAGCTCACCCAGCACAGGGGAGGGCAATCAGCCCCAGCATTTT
TRBD1	-	TRBJ1-2	TRBV6-4	CASRQGMGGYTF	TGTGCCAGCAGACAGGGGATGGGGGGCTACACCTTC
-	-	TRBJ2-7	TRBV28	CASKHPTEFVYEQYF	TGTGCCAGCAAGCACCCCACAGAATTTGTCTACGAGCAGTACTTC
-	-	TRBJ2-7	TRBV27	CASSLVIGYEQYF	TGTGCCAGCAGTTTGGTTATCGGATACGAGCAGTACTTC
-	-	TRBJ2-7	TRBV5-1	CASSSGTPRDLYEQYF	TGCGCCAGCAGCTCCGGGACACCCAGGGACCTCTACGAGCAGTACTTC
-	-	TRBJ2-5	TRBV18	CASSPNRGGETQYF	TGTGCCAGCTCACCTAACAGGGGGGGAGAGACCCAGTACTTC
TRBD1	-	TRBJ2-3	TRBV29-1	CSVGGTVATDTQYF	TGCAGCGTGGGTGGGACAGTAGCCACAGATACGCAGTATTTT
TRBD2	-	TRBJ2-2	TRBV6-1	CASSEGGLAGTTGELFF	TGTGCCAGCAGTGAAGGAGGACTAGCGGGAACCACCGGGGAGCTGTTTTTT
-	-	TRBJ1-5	TRBV29-1	CSVVQGWDQPQHF	TGCAGCGTAGTACAGGGATGGGATCAGCCCCAGCATTTT